The T cell receptor (beta chain) under discussion was sequenced for a study of shared clonotypes between healthy human individuals. Findings and caveats of the study: As a rule, naive subsets had a larger estimated richness than memory subsets. The study found lower generation probabilities in non-shared clonotypes than in those shared by all four donors. Sequencing of the sorted subsets was shown by rarefaction to be incomplete despite large depth.

CD8 cells regarded as naive lacked CD45RO, were positively chosen for CCR7, and omitted terminally differentiated effector memory CD45RA+ cells. Profiled with immunoSEQ multiplex PCR; TCRdb holds only in-frame clones, not every one. The profile shows about 2.1 million clones, 93% of them singletons. On this clone itself: Its specificity is not known.

V was clipped by 5 bases and J by 5 bases, with 18 bases between them. This CDR3 is 15 amino acids long. The germline V gene encodes CDR1 SGHVS and CDR2 FNYEAQ. The TCR originated in a man younger than 35 in good health. Some clones in this sample may be carry-over from other donors' samples. The specimen sequenced was naive CD8+ T cells from PBMCs. The V call is TRBV7-6, the J call TRBJ2-5; D perhaps matches TRBD1 (6 bases). The chain's CDR3 is CASSATIQGWETQYF. The DNA for the CDR3 is TGTGCCAGCAGCGCTACTATACAGGGTTGGGAGACCCAGTACTTC.